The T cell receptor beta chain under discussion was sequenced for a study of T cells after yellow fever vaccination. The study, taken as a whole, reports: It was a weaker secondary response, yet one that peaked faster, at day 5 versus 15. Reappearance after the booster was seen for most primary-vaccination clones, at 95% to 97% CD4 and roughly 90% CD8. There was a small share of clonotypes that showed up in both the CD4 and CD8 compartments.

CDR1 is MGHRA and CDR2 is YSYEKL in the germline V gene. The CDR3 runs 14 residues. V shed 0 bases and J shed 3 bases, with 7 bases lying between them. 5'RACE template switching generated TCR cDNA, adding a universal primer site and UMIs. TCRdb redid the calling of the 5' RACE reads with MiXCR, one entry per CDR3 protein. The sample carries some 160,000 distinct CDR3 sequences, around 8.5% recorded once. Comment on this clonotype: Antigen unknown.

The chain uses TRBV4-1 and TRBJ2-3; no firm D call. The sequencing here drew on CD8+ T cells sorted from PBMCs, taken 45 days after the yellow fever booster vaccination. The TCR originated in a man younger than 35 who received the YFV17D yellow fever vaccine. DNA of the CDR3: TGCGCCAGCAGCCAAGAATGGGCAACAGATACGCAGTATTTT. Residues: CASSQEWATDTQYF.